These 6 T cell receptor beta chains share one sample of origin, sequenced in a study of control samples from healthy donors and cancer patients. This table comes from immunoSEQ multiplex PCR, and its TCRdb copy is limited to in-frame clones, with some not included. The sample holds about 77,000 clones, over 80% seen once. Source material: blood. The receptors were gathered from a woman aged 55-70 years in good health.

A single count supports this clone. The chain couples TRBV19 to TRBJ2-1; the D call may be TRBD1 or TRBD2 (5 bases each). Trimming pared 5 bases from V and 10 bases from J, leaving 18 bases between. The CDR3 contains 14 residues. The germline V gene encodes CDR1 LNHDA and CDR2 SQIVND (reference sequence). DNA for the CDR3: TGTGCCAGTAGTCCCCGGGATAGGGGTAGGGAGCAGTTCTTC. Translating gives CASSPRDRGREQFF. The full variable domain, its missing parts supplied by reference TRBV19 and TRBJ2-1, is DGGITQSPKYLFRKEGQNVTLSCEQNLNHDAMYWYRQDPGQGLRLIYYSQIVNDFQKGDIAEGYSVSREKKESFPLTVTSAQKNPTAFYLCASSPRDRGREQFFGPGTRLTVL.

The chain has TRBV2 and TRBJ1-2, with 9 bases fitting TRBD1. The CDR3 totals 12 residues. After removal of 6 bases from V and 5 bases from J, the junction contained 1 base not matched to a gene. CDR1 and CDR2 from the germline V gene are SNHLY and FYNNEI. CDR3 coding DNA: TGTGCCAGCAGGACAGGGGGGTATGGCTACACCTTC. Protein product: CASRTGGYGYTF.

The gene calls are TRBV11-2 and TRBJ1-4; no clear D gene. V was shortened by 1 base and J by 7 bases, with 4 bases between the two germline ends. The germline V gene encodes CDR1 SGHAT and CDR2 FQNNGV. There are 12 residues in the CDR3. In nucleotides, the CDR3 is TGTGCCAGCAGCTTAGTTGGTGAAAAACTGTTTTTT. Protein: CASSLVGEKLFF.

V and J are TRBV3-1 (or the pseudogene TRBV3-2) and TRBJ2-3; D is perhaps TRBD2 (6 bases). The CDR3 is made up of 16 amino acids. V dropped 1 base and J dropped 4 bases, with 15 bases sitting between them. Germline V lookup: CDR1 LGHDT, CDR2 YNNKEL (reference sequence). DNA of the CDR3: TGTGCCAGCAGCCAAGGAGGCGGGATAAACCCAGATACGCAGTATTTT. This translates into CASSQGGGINPDTQYF.

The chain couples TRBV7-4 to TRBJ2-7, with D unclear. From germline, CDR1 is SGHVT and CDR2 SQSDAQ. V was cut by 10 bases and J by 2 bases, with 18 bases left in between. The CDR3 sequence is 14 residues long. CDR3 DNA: TGTGCCATCCTAGTTCCCGCGCGGCCCTACGAGCAGTACTTC. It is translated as CAILVPARPYEQYF.

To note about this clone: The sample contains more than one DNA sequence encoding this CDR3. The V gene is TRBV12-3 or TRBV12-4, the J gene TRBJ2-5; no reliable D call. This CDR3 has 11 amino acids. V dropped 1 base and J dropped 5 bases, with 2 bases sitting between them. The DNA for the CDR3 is TGTGCCAGCAGTTTAGGCGAGACCCAGTACTTC. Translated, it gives CASSLGETQYF.